The 20 T cell receptor beta chains listed next were all sequenced from one sample in a study of cytomegalovirus exposure and HLA in healthy donors. Measured with immunoSEQ multiplex PCR; TCRdb has only the in-frame clones, and not every one. The sample holds some 180,000 clones, around nine tenths seen once. The sample consisted of PBMCs. Receptors were obtained from a man aged 25 to 45 in good health and CMV-seropositive.

This clone turned up a few times. The J gene is TRBJ2-7, the V gene TRBV6-1; D unclear. This CDR3 is 12 amino acids long. Germline loops: CDR1 MNHNS, CDR2 SASEGT. V was clipped by 2 bases and J by 3 bases, with 5 bases between them. CDR3 sequence: CASSEWNYEQYF. The DNA for the CDR3 is TGTGCCAGCAGTGAATGGAACTACGAGCAGTACTTC.

The chain combines TRBV19 with TRBJ2-3; 10 bases fit TRBD2. Looked up from germline, CDR1 is LNHDA and CDR2 is SQIVND (reference sequence). The CDR3 extends over 16 amino acids. V shed 2 bases and J 3 bases; nucleotides not matched to a gene: 5. This chain's CDR3 is CASSILAGVGTDTQYF. CDR3 nucleotides: TGTGCCAGTAGTATACTAGCGGGGGTGGGTACAGATACGCAGTATTTT. The variable domain in full, with the rest retrieved from reference TRBV19 and TRBJ2-3, is DGGITQSPKYLFRKEGQNVTLSCEQNLNHDAMYWYRQDPGQGLRLIYYSQIVNDFQKGDIAEGYSVSREKKESFPLTVTSAQKNPTAFYLCASSILAGVGTDTQYFGPGTRLTVL.

This clone has a handful of counts. This rearrangement joins TRBV4-2 to TRBJ2-3; tentative D call: TRBD2 (5 bases). Per germline, CDR1 LGHNA and CDR2 YNFKEQ. V was trimmed by 8 bases and J by 0 bases, leaving 12 bases between them. CDR3 length equals 14 residues. The CDR3 DNA reads TGTGCCAGCCGCGGGCGGACTAGCACAGATACGCAGTATTTT. Encoded protein: CASRGRTSTDTQYF.

The genes are TRBV5-6 and TRBJ1-1, with 11 bases aligning to TRBD1. Trimming removed 4 bases from V and 4 bases from J; junction bases left unmatched: 6. Germline CDR1 SGHDT, CDR2 YYEEEE. There are 15 residues in the CDR3. The CDR3 DNA reads as TGTGCCAGCAGCAAAGGAGGGACAGGGGGCACTGAAGCTTTCTTT. Encoded protein: CASSKGGTGGTEAFF. The whole variable domain, remainder taken from reference TRBV5-6 and TRBJ1-1, is DAGVTQSPTHLIKTRGQQVTLRCSPKSGHDTVSWYQQALGQGPQFIFQYYEEEERQRGNFPDRFSGHQFPNYSSELNVNALLLGDSALYLCASSKGGTGGTEAFFGQGTRLTVV.

This chain uses TRBV5-1 with TRBJ1-2, with TRBD1 matching 9 bases. V shed 7 bases, J shed 8 bases, and the junction held 9 bases outside the gene matches. Germline CDR1 and CDR2: SGHRS and YFSETQ. The CDR3 runs to 13 residues. The CDR3 region is CASGPQGAWGYTF. DNA for the CDR3: TGCGCCAGCGGCCCACAGGGGGCGTGGGGCTACACCTTC.

The V call is TRBV5-6, the J call TRBJ1-2; TRBD1 matches at 7 bases. In germline, CDR1 is SGHDT, CDR2 YYEEEE. After removal of 4 bases from V and 7 bases from J, the junction contained 16 bases not matched to a gene. This CDR3 is built from 16 residues. The CDR3 DNA reads TGTGCCAGCAGCACAACTCGCTTGGAGGGGGCGGGTGGCTACACCTTC. The encoded protein is CASSTTRLEGAGGYTF.

The chain couples TRBV9 to TRBJ1-3; possibly TRBD1 for D (6 bases). This CDR3 is built from 15 residues. V gave up 0 bases and J gave up 3 bases, with 10 bases separating them. From germline, CDR1 is SGDLS and CDR2 YYNGEE. CDR3 bases: TGTGCCAGCAGCGTAGTGGGGGGCGTTGGAAACACCATATATTTT. Translated: CASSVVGGVGNTIYF.

The rearrangement links TRBV20-1 to TRBJ2-7, with D perhaps matching TRBD2 (6 bases). V was pared by 1 base and J by 12 bases, with 13 bases between. Looked up from germline, CDR1 is DFQATT and CDR2 is SNEGSKA (reference sequence). The CDR3 loop spans 11 amino acids. Here the CDR3 reads CSARGAGPRYF. The CDR3, as DNA: TGCAGTGCTAGAGGGGCGGGGCCTCGGTACTTC.

The rearrangement links TRBV7-9 to TRBJ1-1; D is perhaps TRBD1 (6 bases). V lost 5 bases, J lost 4 bases, and 14 bases lay in between. Germline CDR1 reads SEHNR; CDR2 reads FQNEAQ (reference sequence). This CDR3 is 14 amino acids long. The CDR3, as DNA: TGTGCCAGCAGCCATGGGGGGCGCGGCACTGAAGCTTTCTTT. Translated: CASSHGGRGTEAFF.

V usage is TRBV6-5 and J usage is TRBJ2-1, with D hard to call. Germline assignment: CDR1 MNHEY and CDR2 SVGAGI. The V end lost 0 bases, the J end lost 9 bases, and 9 bases lay between the germline ends. This CDR3 region has 13 residues. The CDR3 here is CASSYSIFGEQFF. In nucleotides, the CDR3 is TGTGCCAGCAGTTACTCGATTTTTGGTGAGCAGTTCTTC.

V usage is TRBV6-6 and J usage is TRBJ1-2, with 9 bases that match TRBD1. The V gene end was trimmed by 4 bases and the J gene end by 5 bases; junction bases not matched to a gene: 8. The CDR3 is 15 amino acids. Per germline, CDR1 MNHNY and CDR2 SVGAGI (reference sequence). CDR3 nucleotide sequence: TGTGCCAGCAGTTCACGCCAGACAGGGGGGTATGGCTACACCTTC. As protein: CASSSRQTGGYGYTF.

The chain has TRBV5-1 and TRBJ2-1, with a weak D call TRBD1 (6 bases). V was cut by 3 bases and J by 10 bases, with 11 bases left in between. The CDR3 totals 12 residues. Germline CDR1 reads SGHRS; CDR2 reads YFSETQ. In DNA form, the CDR3 reads TGCGCCAGCAGCTACAGGGTGGGCGAGCAGTTCTTC. Residues: CASSYRVGEQFF.

This rearrangement joins TRBV11-3 to TRBJ1-6, with a possible D match to TRBD1 (6 bases). CDR3 size: 15 residues. V lost 5 bases to trimming and J lost 1 base, with 9 bases between them. Germline CDR1 and CDR2: SGHNT and YENEEA. As DNA, the CDR3 is TGTGCCAGCAGCCGAGGGACATCCTATAATTCACCCCTCCACTTT. It is translated as CASSRGTSYNSPLHF.

This chain links TRBV7-2 with TRBJ1-3, with D possibly matching TRBD1 (5 bases). Germline V gives CDR1 SGHTA, CDR2 FQGNSA. Trimming removed 1 base at V and 2 bases at J, with 12 bases between. The CDR3 has 16 residues. The CDR3 loop is CASSLGAAGPGNTIYF. The CDR3 coding sequence is TGTGCCAGCAGCTTAGGAGCGGCGGGGCCTGGAAACACCATATATTTT.

The rearrangement uses TRBV4-3 and TRBJ2-7; 10 bases fit TRBD1. The J segment lost 2 bases and the V segment lost 0 bases, leaving 4 bases of the junction unmatched. Looked up from germline, CDR1 is LGHNA and CDR2 is YSLEER. The CDR3 runs to 16 residues. This chain's CDR3 is CASSQERDRGPYEQYF. CDR3 sequence (DNA): TGCGCCAGCAGCCAAGAAAGGGACAGGGGTCCCTACGAGCAGTACTTC.

V gene TRBV2 combines with J gene TRBJ1-4; D not resolved. Germline V gives CDR1 SNHLY, CDR2 FYNNEI. CDR3 length: 14 residues. V lost 6 bases and J lost 7, with 15 bases in between. CDR3 sequence reads: CASRAAAGGEKLFF. The CDR3 DNA follows: TGTGCCAGCAGAGCGGCCGCGGGTGGTGAAAAACTGTTTTTT. The complete variable domain, with remaining parts taken from reference TRBV2 and TRBJ1-4, reads EPEVTQTPSHQVTQMGQEVILRCVPISNHLYFYWYRQILGQKVEFLVSFYNNEISEKSEIFDDQFSVERPDGSNFTLKIRSTKLEDSAMYFCASRAAAGGEKLFFGSGTQLSVL.

This clone was counted only a few times. The DNA for the CDR3 is TGTGCCAGTAGTTCGGCAAATCAGCCCCAGCATTTT. Protein sequence: CASSSANQPQHF. The rearrangement links TRBV19 to TRBJ1-5; the D is unclear. CDR1 is LNHDA and CDR2 is SQIVND in the germline V gene (reference sequence). This CDR3 comprises 12 residues. V lost 5 bases and J lost 4, with 6 bases in between.

The chain joins TRBV4-1 to TRBJ1-5; D is unclear. The CDR3 length is 15 residues. The V gene lost 0 bases and the J gene lost 3 bases, with 9 bases spanning the gap. Germline-derived CDR1 and CDR2 are MGHRA and YSYEKL. The CDR3 DNA sequence: TGCGCCAGCAGCCAAGAGTCGGGGTTCAATCAGCCCCAGCATTTT. Translation: CASSQESGFNQPQHF.

The V and J genes are TRBV29-1 and TRBJ2-3; 11 nucleotides match TRBD2. Germline values: CDR1 SQVTM, CDR2 ANQGSEA. The CDR3 is 18 amino acids. V lost 1 base and J lost 2; bases outside the gene matches: 11. The CDR3 loop is CSVEVPPGLAGHTDTQYF. The CDR3 region has the DNA TGCAGCGTTGAAGTTCCCCCCGGACTAGCGGGTCACACAGATACGCAGTATTTT.

J is TRBJ1-2 and V is TRBV27, with 7 bases fitting TRBD1. The V gene end was trimmed by 2 bases and the J gene end by 1 base; junction bases not matched to a gene: 1. Per germline, CDR1 MNHEY and CDR2 SMNVEV (reference sequence). This CDR3 has 14 residues. The CDR3 loop reads CASSLGDSNYGYTF. CDR3 nucleotide sequence: TGTGCCAGCAGTTTAGGGGACAGTAACTATGGCTACACCTTC.